This T cell receptor (beta chain) was captured by sequencing in a study of regulatory T cells in long-lasting Graves disease (TCRdb year 2021). At the level of the whole study: Newly diagnosed Graves' disease patients had taken antithyroid drugs for less than 3 months. Patients with persistent Graves' disease were compared with patients with newly diagnosed Graves' disease using TCR sequencing and RNA sequencing of peripheral blood. The study was registered as a clinical trial and conducted in China. A total of 35 or so samples were covered by TCR sequencing, comprising about 13 persistent and 20 newly diagnosed Graves' disease patients. General conclusions and limits of the study: As a limitation, the authors acknowledged that the small sample size may reduce accuracy. TRBV28, TRBJ1-2 and TRBJ2-5 were preferentially used in persistent disease, while TRBV20-1 and TRBJ2-1 were favored in newly diagnosed disease. Sequencing and analysis were limited to the TCR beta chain. A larger number of public clonotypes was shared among persistent patients (approximately 3,000) than among newly diagnosed patients (roughly 980). The study examined only peripheral blood because the primary lesion, thyroid tissue, could not be accessed. Compared with newly diagnosed patients, persistent Graves' disease patients had lower TCR Shannon entropy and fewer highly expanded clones, which suggests clonal expansion.

This clonotype was detected a few times. What this receptor recognizes is not known. Base qualities are not at hand, and no much larger clone is one base apart. For CDR1 and CDR2, the germline V gene (reference sequence) lists DFQATT and SNEGSKA. Germline trimming amounts to 5 bases on V and 4 bases on J, with 5 as the count of junction bases outside the gene matches. The CDR3 spans 13 residues, from the cysteine through the phenylalanine. CDR3 DNA is the only sequence kept; it has 39 bases, read in frame from the first base. Library method: multiplex PCR. Sequencing was carried out with an Illumina HiSeq 4000. CDR3 regions were amplified by Arm-PCR with iRepertoire HTBI primers to construct TCR beta libraries. Before sequencing, the PCR products went through gel purification. On the authors' methods: Gene usage analysis of CDR3 amino acid clonotypes used the 55 to 80 TRBV and 12 to 15 TRBJ segments found across samples. COPE and FqMerger were used to merge the filtered high-quality paired reads into contigs. BLAST was used to align contigs to the IMGT TRBV, TRBD and TRBJ reference genes, and CDR3 was defined following IMGT. Clonotypes above 0.1% frequency were classified as highly expanded clones. Shannon entropy served as the measure of repertoire diversity, while the Gini coefficient captured V-J evenness. Clonotypes shared by more than one individual were considered public. The raw public reads went through TCRdb reprocessing: fastp at Q25, MiXCR clone calling, in-frame beta chains kept. When rows share a CDR3 protein, they turn into one entry using the most common DNA and genes. The V and J calls reflect TCRdb's pipeline rather than the authors' work. Recorded for this sample are 350,000 to 550,000 distinct CDR3 sequences; roughly 15% of them occurred a single time. The ten largest make up approximately 22% of the sample.

According to the study, the label for this sample's time point signals: newly diagnosed GD, antithyroid drugs for less than 3 months. RNA was extracted from PBMCs in TRIzol for both TCR sequencing and RNA sequencing. The diagnosis of Graves' disease followed American Thyroid Association guidelines. Patients for the study were recruited at an endocrinology department in Xi'an, China. Each patient gave about 9.1 milliliters of peripheral blood, collected in an EDTA anticoagulant tube. Ficoll Paque Plus density gradient separation was used to isolate PBMCs, and no further T cell sorting was performed. An Agilent 2100 Bioanalyzer and agarose gel were used to check RNA quality, while a NanoDrop 2000 measured RNA concentration. These data also formed part of another study, on T cells in Graves' hyperthyroidism and ophthalmopathy. That second publication adds: A patient counted as having stable Graves' hyperthyroidism if no progression to ophthalmopathy occurred over 18 months of follow-up. Hyperthyroidism patients were newly diagnosed, had a disease duration of under 2 months, and were aged 18 to 65 years. Any patient with an uncontrolled infection, another autoimmune disease, pregnancy or lactation was excluded. Clinical symptoms, serum thyroxine and TRAb, thyroid ultrasound, and orbital computed tomography formed the basis for the diagnoses. For the first round of RT-PCR on the TCR CDR3, the HTBI primer set was used together with the Qiagen OneStep RT-PCR kit. Blood samples also contained most of the expanded thyroid clonotypes (frequency above 0.001), which suggests that blood repertoires may reflect thyroid immune responses. A 13 V-J signature model separated ophthalmopathy from stable hyperthyroidism, with approximately 86% sensitivity and around 84% specificity in cross-validation and 80%/75% in testing. In validation, progression to ophthalmopathy was predicted by the model with 65% to 71% sensitivity and around 76% specificity, a median of about 6.4 months before onset. TCR V-J signatures able to tell the groups apart were searched for in a discovery cohort of 100 patients, of whom fewer than 45 had Graves' ophthalmopathy and roughly 59 had stable Graves' hyperthyroidism. Whether ophthalmopathy could be predicted prospectively was tested in an independent validation cohort made up of under 20 hyperthyroidism patients plus 17 patients who later progressed to ophthalmopathy. For training and testing, the roughly 93 patients in the discovery cohort were randomly divided in a 7:3 ratio. Thyroid tissue and blood T-cell repertoires from six Graves' hyperthyroidism patients were also compared in the study. After blood sampling, hyperthyroidism patients were treated with methimazole at a starting dose of 30 mg daily, and ophthalmopathy patients were treated with high-dose intravenous methylprednisolone. A second multiplex PCR round built the libraries, followed by size selection and purification. Libraries were sequenced paired-end with 100 bp reads on an Illumina HiSeq2000. SOAPnuke was used to process the raw data, throwing out any read that contained adapters or uncalled bases, had a mean Phred below 15, or lacked an exact constant-primer or identifier match. High-quality paired reads were merged with COPE v1.2.5, and unique nucleotide sequences were defined as clonotypes. Clonotypes were aligned to IMGT TRBV, TRBD and TRBJ reference segments using MiTCR v1.1. Only V-J combinations with frequency above 0.0001, covering 99% to 99.2% of repertoires, were analysed. The TCS score was defined as the ratio of F50 (clonal expansion) to E x V (chaos), calculated using BLOSUM62-based TCRdist between CDR3 peptides within each V-J. Welch's t-statistics and random forest reduced around 550 V-J features to 13, which were used in a naive Bayes classifier (R e1071). Sample size was not statistically predetermined, and investigators were not blinded to group allocation. According to the paper, TCR Vbeta CDR3 sequencing was carried out on 120 to 150 peripheral blood samples, which came from fewer than 50 ophthalmopathy, 75 or so hyperthyroidism and roughly 17 progressor patients.

The V and J genes are TRBV20-1 and TRBJ2-7; the junction holds 10 bases that match TRBD2. Sequenced material: peripheral blood mononuclear cells (PBMCs), taken at new diagnosis, from a patient treated with antithyroid drugs. This clonotype was sampled from a young woman with Graves disease. Donor details come from another sample of the same person, matched by shared clones. The CDR3 sequence is CSASGTSEYEQYF. The DNA reads TGCAGTGCTTCCGGGACTAGCGAGTACGAGCAGTACTTC.